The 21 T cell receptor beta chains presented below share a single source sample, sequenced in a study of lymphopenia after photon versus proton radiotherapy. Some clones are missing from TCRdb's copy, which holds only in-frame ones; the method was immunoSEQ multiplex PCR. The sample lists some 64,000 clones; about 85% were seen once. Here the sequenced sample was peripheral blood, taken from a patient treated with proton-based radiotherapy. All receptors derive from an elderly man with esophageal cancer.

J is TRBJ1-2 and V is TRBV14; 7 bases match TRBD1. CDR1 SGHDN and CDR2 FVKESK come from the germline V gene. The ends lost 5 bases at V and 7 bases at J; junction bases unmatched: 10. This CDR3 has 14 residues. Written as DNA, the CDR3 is TGTGCCAGCAGCTACGGACAGGCCAGGGGTGGCTACACCTTC. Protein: CASSYGQARGGYTF.

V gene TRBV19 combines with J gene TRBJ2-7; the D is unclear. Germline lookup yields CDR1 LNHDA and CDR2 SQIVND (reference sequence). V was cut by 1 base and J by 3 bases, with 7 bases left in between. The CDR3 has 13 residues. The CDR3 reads CASSIGSSYEQYF. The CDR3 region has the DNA TGTGCCAGTAGTATAGGAAGCAGCTACGAGCAGTACTTC.

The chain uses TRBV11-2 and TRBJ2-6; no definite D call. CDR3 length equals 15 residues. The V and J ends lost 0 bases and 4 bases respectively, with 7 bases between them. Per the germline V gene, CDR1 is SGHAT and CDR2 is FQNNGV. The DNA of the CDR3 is TGTGCCAGCAGCTTAGATTTGAGCGGGGCCAACGTCCTGACTTTC. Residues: CASSLDLSGANVLTF.

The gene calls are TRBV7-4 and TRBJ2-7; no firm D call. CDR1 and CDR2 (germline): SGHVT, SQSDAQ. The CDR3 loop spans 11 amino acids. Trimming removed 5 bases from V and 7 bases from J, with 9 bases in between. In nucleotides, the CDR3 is TGTGCCAGCAGCCCTCCCACGGAGCAGTACTTC. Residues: CASSPPTEQYF.

The CDR3 here is CASSHRGSGGTNLGRSTDTQYF. As DNA, the CDR3 is TGTGCCAGCAGCCACCGAGGTAGCGGGGGGACTAATCTGGGGCGGAGCACAGATACGCAGTATTTT. The chain recombines TRBV4-2 with TRBJ2-3; 10 bases align to TRBD2. The CDR3 extends over 22 amino acids. Germline trimming cut 3 bases from V and 0 bases from J; bases unmatched to any gene: 21. Germline V gene data show CDR1 as LGHNA and CDR2 as YNFKEQ.

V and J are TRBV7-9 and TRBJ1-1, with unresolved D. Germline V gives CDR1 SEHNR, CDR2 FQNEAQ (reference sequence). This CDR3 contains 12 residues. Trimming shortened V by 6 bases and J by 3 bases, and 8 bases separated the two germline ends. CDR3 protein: CASRFLDTEAFF. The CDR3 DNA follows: TGTGCCAGCAGATTTTTAGACACTGAAGCTTTCTTT.

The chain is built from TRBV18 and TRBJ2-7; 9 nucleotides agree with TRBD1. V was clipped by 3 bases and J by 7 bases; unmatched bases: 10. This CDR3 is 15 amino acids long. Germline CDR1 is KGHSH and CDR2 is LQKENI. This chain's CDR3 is CASSPSTGGGQEQYF. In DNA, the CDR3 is TGTGCCAGCTCACCGTCGACAGGGGGTGGCCAGGAGCAGTACTTC.

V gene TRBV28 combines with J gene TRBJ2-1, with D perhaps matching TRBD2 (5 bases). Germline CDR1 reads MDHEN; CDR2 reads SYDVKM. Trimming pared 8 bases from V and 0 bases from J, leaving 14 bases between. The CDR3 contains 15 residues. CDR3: CASCLPGSSYNEQFF. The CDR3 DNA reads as TGTGCCAGCTGCCTCCCGGGGAGCTCCTACAATGAGCAGTTCTTC.

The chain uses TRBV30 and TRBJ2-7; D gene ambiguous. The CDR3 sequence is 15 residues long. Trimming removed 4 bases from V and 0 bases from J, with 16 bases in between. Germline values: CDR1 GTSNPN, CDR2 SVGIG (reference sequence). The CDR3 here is CAWINTERNSYEQYF. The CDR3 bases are TGTGCCTGGATCAACACCGAGCGTAACTCCTACGAGCAGTACTTC.

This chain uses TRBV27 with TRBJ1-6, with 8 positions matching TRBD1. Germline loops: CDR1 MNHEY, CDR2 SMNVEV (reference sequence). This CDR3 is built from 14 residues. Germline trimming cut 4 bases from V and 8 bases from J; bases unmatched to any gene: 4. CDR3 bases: TGTGCCAGCAGTTCCGGACAGGGCTATTCACCCCTCCACTTT. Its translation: CASSSGQGYSPLHF.

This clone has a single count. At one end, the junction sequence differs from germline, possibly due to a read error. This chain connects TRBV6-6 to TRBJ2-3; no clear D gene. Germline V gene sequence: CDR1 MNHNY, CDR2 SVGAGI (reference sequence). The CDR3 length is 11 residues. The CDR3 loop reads CATSWGSSQYF. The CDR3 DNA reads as TGTGCCACCAGTTGGGGTTCGTCGCAGTATTTT.

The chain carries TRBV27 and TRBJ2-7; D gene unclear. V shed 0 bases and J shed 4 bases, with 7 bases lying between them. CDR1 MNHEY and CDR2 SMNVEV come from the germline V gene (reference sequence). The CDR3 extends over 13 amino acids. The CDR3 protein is CASSLSIPYEQYF. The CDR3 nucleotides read TGTGCCAGCAGTTTATCGATACCATACGAGCAGTACTTC.

CDR3 sequence (DNA): TGCGCCAGCAGCTTGGAGACACAGGGGGTTTTAGATACGCAGTATTTT. Translated, it gives CASSLETQGVLDTQYF. The chain couples TRBV5-1 to TRBJ2-3; 8 bases map to TRBD1. Germline-derived CDR1 and CDR2 are SGHRS and YFSETQ. There are 16 residues in the CDR3. Unmatched junction bases numbered 8, after V lost 0 bases and J lost 5 bases.

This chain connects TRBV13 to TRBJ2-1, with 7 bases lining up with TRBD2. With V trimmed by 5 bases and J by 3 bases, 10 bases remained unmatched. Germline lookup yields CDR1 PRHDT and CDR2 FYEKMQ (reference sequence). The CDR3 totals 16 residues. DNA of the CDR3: TGTGCCAGCAGCCCCCGGCTAGCGGCCATCTACAATGAGCAGTTCTTC. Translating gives CASSPRLAAIYNEQFF. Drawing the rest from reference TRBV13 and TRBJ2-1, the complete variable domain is AAGVIQSPRHLIKEKRETATLKCYPIPRHDTVYWYQQGPGQDPQFLISFYEKMQSDKGSIPDRFSAQQFSDYHSELNMSSLELGDSALYFCASSPRLAAIYNEQFFGPGTRLTVL.

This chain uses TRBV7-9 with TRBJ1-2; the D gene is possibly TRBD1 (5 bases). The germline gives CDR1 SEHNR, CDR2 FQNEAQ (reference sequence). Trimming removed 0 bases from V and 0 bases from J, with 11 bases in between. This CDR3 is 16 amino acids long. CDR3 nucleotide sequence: TGTGCCAGCAGCTTAGCTGGGGACCTAGCTAACTATGGCTACACCTTC. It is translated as CASSLAGDLANYGYTF.

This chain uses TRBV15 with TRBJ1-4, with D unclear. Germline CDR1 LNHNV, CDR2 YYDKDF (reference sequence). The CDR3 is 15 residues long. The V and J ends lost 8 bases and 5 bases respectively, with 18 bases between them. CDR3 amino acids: CATLGAGKGNEKLFF. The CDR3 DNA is TGTGCCACCCTAGGAGCGGGGAAGGGAAATGAAAAACTGTTTTTT.

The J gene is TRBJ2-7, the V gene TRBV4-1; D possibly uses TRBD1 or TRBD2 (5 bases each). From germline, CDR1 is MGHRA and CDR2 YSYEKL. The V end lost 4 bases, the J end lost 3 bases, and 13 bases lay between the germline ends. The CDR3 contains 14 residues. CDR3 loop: CASSPGTLGYEQYF. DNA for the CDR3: TGCGCCAGCAGCCCCGGGACCCTAGGCTACGAGCAGTACTTC.

DNA for the CDR3: TGCGCCAGCAGTCCATTCATGAACACTGAAGCTTTCTTT. Translating gives CASSPFMNTEAFF. The chain uses TRBV4-3 and TRBJ1-1; D ambiguous. The CDR3 is 13 amino acids. The V and J ends lost 6 bases and 0 bases respectively, with 8 bases between them. Per the germline V gene, CDR1 is LGHNA and CDR2 is YSLEER.

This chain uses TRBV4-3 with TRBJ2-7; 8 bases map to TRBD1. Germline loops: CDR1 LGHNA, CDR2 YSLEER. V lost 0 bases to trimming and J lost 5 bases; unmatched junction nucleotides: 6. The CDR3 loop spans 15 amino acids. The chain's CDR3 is CASSQDRAGGDEQYF. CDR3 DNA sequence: TGCGCCAGCAGCCAAGATCGGGCAGGGGGCGACGAGCAGTACTTC.

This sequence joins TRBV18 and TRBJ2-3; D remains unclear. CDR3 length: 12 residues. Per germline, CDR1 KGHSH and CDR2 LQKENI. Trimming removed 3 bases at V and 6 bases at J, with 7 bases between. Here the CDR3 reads CASSPLRDTQYF. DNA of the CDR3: TGTGCCAGCTCACCGCTTAGGGATACGCAGTATTTT.

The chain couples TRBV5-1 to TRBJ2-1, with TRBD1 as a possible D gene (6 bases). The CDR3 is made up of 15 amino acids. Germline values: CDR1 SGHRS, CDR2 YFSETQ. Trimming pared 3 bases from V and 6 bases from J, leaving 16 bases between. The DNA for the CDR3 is TGCGCCAGCAGCTCTAATTTAGGACAGCTCAATGAGCAGTTCTTC. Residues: CASSSNLGQLNEQFF.